The TCR beta chain described here comes from a study of blood T cell repertoires in COVID-19. In the study overall: Spain, Italy and the United States supplied samples that represented acute and convalescent COVID-19. The analysed material was cDNA or gDNA that came from T cells, B-cell-depleted T cells, or PBMCs.

CDR3 length: 14 amino acids. V shed 0 bases and J 5 bases; nucleotides not matched to a gene: 5. CDR1 and CDR2 from the germline V gene are SGDLS and YYNGEE. TCRdb's copy holds only in-frame clones and misses some; the assay was immunoSEQ multiplex PCR. Of a few hundred thousand clones in the sample, roughly 86% are singletons; the top ten hold about 2.1%. The specimen sequenced was peripheral blood. This receptor was obtained from a woman between 45 and 60 years old with acute or convalescent COVID-19. The gene calls are TRBV9 and TRBJ2-7; the match to TRBD1 covers 7 bases. The CDR3: CASSVGQGKNEQYF. The CDR3 bases are TGTGCCAGCAGCGTAGGACAGGGTAAGAACGAGCAGTACTTC.